This note documents a single T cell receptor beta chain sequence. Germline V CDR1 and CDR2: SGHRS, YFSETQ. With V trimmed by 0 bases and J by 5 bases, 5 bases remained unmatched. This CDR3 comprises 15 residues. The data belong to a study of blood T cell repertoires in COVID-19. On the study more broadly: The United States, Italy and Spain were the sources of the acute and convalescent COVID-19 samples.

Authors' methods: Counts of nucleated cells, estimated from reference gene primer amplification, were obtained. This table comes from immunoSEQ multiplex PCR, and its TCRdb copy is limited to in-frame clones, with some not included. From that table come the V and J calls and clone size; the DNA was used to work out D and trimming. The data hold about 260,000 clones, with over 80% observed a single time. Sequenced input: peripheral blood. This receptor was identified in a woman aged 40 to 55 who had recovered from COVID-19. The chain uses TRBV5-1 and TRBJ1-2; TRBD1 agrees at 9 bases. CDR3 in amino acids: CASSLGLTGGYGYTF. In nucleotides, the CDR3 is TGCGCCAGCAGCTTGGGGCTGACAGGGGGTTATGGCTACACCTTC.